Following are 15 T cell receptor beta chains from one sample sequenced in a study of CD8+ T cells in alopecia areata. RNA was isolated and reverse transcribed to cDNA, the sequencing template. Clones were read by immunoSEQ multiplex PCR, and TCRdb kept only the in-frame ones, dropping some. Of around 180,000 clones listed, less than 65% are singletons. Treatment defined: oral pan-JAK inhibitor, 5-10 mg twice daily. The source material was CD4+ T cells sorted from blood, sampled at week 24, from a patient treated with tofacitinib. Every receptor here comes from a human donor with alopecia areata.

This clone was counted a few times. The rearrangement links TRBV2 to TRBJ2-1; no clear D gene. The germline V and J ends were trimmed by 6 bases and 7 bases, with 10 bases remaining between them. The CDR3 contains 12 residues. Germline V gives CDR1 SNHLY, CDR2 FYNNEI. The CDR3 nucleotides are TGTGCCAGCAGAGGTTTTATAAATGAGCAGTTCTTC. Protein: CASRGFINEQFF.

The V and J genes are TRBV5-6 and TRBJ1-2; D is possibly TRBD1 (6 bases). CDR3 length equals 14 residues. The germline gives CDR1 SGHDT, CDR2 YYEEEE. The V end was cut by 2 bases, the J end by 4 bases, with 12 bases between. The CDR3 sequence is CASSFGQPSYGYTF. In DNA, the CDR3 is TGTGCCAGCAGCTTTGGACAGCCCTCCTATGGCTACACCTTC.

The J gene is TRBJ1-4, the V gene TRBV4-2, with D hard to call. The CDR3 covers 14 residues. Germline values: CDR1 LGHNA, CDR2 YNFKEQ. The germline V and J ends were trimmed by 1 base and 3 bases, with 6 bases remaining between them. The CDR3 here is CASSQGVANEKLFF. DNA of the CDR3: TGTGCCAGCAGCCAAGGAGTTGCTAATGAAAAACTGTTTTTT.

CDR3 sequence: CAISDRDRRPPGANVLTF. The DNA of the CDR3 is TGTGCCATCAGTGACCGGGACAGGCGGCCTCCTGGGGCCAACGTCCTGACTTTC. The chain combines TRBV10-3 with TRBJ2-6; 8 nucleotides line up with TRBD1. Per germline, CDR1 ENHRY and CDR2 SYGVKD. The trim removed 3 bases at V and 2 bases at J, leaving 9 bases unmatched. This CDR3 comprises 18 residues.

A word on this clone: Other DNA sequences of this sample code for an identical CDR3. The chain carries TRBV29-1 and TRBJ1-2, with D possibly TRBD1 on 5 matching bases. CDR1 is SQVTM, CDR2 ANQGSEA, per germline. The V end lost 4 bases, the J end lost 6 bases, and 12 bases lay between the germline ends. The CDR3 is 12 amino acids. The CDR3 nucleotides read TGCAGCGTTGGCCAGGGATACGATGGCTACACCTTC. Its translation is CSVGQGYDGYTF.

V is TRBV9 and J is TRBJ2-7, with no clear D. V lost 4 bases to trimming and J lost 7 bases, with 18 bases between them. Per germline, CDR1 SGDLS and CDR2 YYNGEE. The CDR3 is 14 residues long. This CDR3 reads CASSLGPTRGEQYF. CDR3 in DNA: TGTGCCAGCAGCCTGGGCCCTACACGTGGGGAGCAGTACTTC.

This clone has a handful of counts. V is TRBV2 and J is TRBJ2-2; D is tentatively TRBD1 or TRBD2 (6 bases each). This CDR3 spans 15 amino acids. Germline values: CDR1 SNHLY, CDR2 FYNNEI. The V end lost 6 bases, the J end lost 5 bases, and 16 bases lay between the germline ends. The CDR3 sequence is CASRGGPTATGELFF. The CDR3, as DNA: TGTGCCAGCAGAGGGGGGCCAACCGCGACCGGGGAGCTGTTTTTT. The complete variable domain, with remaining parts taken from reference TRBV2 and TRBJ2-2, reads EPEVTQTPSHQVTQMGQEVILRCVPISNHLYFYWYRQILGQKVEFLVSFYNNEISEKSEIFDDQFSVERPDGSNFTLKIRSTKLEDSAMYFCASRGGPTATGELFFGEGSRLTVL.

The V call is TRBV19, the J call TRBJ1-2, with 7 positions matching TRBD1. This CDR3 region has 14 residues. Germline V CDR1 and CDR2: LNHDA, SQIVND (reference sequence). J gave up 0 bases and V 4 bases, and 2 bases lay outside the gene matches. CDR3 coding DNA: TGTGCCAGTAGTACCCAGGGGGCTAACTATGGCTACACCTTC. It specifies CASSTQGANYGYTF.

This chain connects TRBV9 to TRBJ2-4, with TRBD1 matching 7 bases. This CDR3 spans 14 amino acids. Looked up from germline, CDR1 is SGDLS and CDR2 is YYNGEE. V dropped 4 bases and J dropped 6; count of bases not matched to a gene: 7. CDR3 in DNA: TGTGCCAGCAGCCCCCGACAGGGAGTAAACATTCAGTACTTC. Translated, it gives CASSPRQGVNIQYF.

This sequence joins TRBV9 and TRBJ1-2; possible D gene TRBD1, 5 bases. V was trimmed by 0 bases and J by 6 bases, leaving 9 bases between them. Germline CDR1 is SGDLS and CDR2 is YYNGEE. The CDR3 contains 13 residues. The CDR3 protein is CASSVEAGNGYTF. Here the CDR3 DNA reads TGTGCCAGCAGCGTAGAGGCAGGGAATGGCTACACCTTC.

The CDR3: CASSVVGVDTQYF. CDR3 sequence (DNA): TGTGCCAGCAGCGTGGTAGGAGTAGATACGCAGTATTTT. The chain recombines TRBV9 with TRBJ2-3, with no clear D. Germline lookup yields CDR1 SGDLS and CDR2 YYNGEE. The CDR3 is 13 amino acids. Trimming removed 2 bases from V and 5 bases from J, with 9 bases in between.

J is TRBJ1-1 and V is TRBV2; 9 nucleotides line up with TRBD1. Germline V lookup: CDR1 SNHLY, CDR2 FYNNEI. V lost 3 bases to trimming and J lost 1 base; unmatched junction nucleotides: 0. CDR3 length equals 14 residues. CDR3 residues: CASSEGQGNTEAFF. As DNA, the CDR3 is TGTGCCAGCAGTGAGGGACAGGGGAACACTGAAGCTTTCTTT.

This clone was detected a few times. The gene calls are TRBV11-2 and TRBJ2-3, with TRBD1 matching 7 bases. Germline loops: CDR1 SGHAT, CDR2 FQNNGV. The length of the CDR3 is 14 residues. The ends lost 0 bases at V and 4 bases at J; junction bases unmatched: 1. The CDR3 here is CASSLEQGPDTQYF. The CDR3 region has the DNA TGTGCCAGCAGCTTAGAACAGGGGCCAGATACGCAGTATTTT.

DNA for the CDR3: TGCAGCGTTGGTGGGCTCTCCTACAATGAGCAGTTCTTC. Translating it yields CSVGGLSYNEQFF. V and J are TRBV29-1 and TRBJ2-1, with D hard to call. V lost 4 bases and J 0 bases, leaving 7 bases between the germline ends. This CDR3 is 13 amino acids long. Germline CDR1 is SQVTM and CDR2 is ANQGSEA.

The V gene is TRBV29-1, the J gene TRBJ2-1; either TRBD1 or TRBD2 may supply D (6 bases each). Deletions cut 5 bases from V and 5 bases from J, with 16 bases between. Germline-derived CDR1 and CDR2 are SQVTM and ANQGSEA. The CDR3 extends over 14 amino acids. The CDR3 is CSVQGGLSHNEQFF. The CDR3 coding sequence is TGCAGCGTTCAAGGGGGACTGTCCCACAATGAGCAGTTCTTC.